Listed below are T cell receptor beta chains from one sample, sequenced in a study of T cells in Graves' hyperthyroidism and ophthalmopathy. TCRdb reprocessed the multiplex PCR reads via MiXCR and lists one record per CDR3 protein. The top ten hold under 35% of the sample, which has 250,000 or so distinct CDR3 sequences, 12% to 15% seen once. Sequenced material: blood. These receptors originate from a woman aged 45-65 years with Graves' hyperthyroidism that later progressed to Graves' ophthalmopathy. The CDR3 runs from the conserved cysteine through the conserved F or W. The order of the fields is CDR3 protein, CDR3 DNA, V gene, clone size, D gene, J gene. A D gene is named only where the DNA matches it firmly. The size of a clone is reported for some rows only, either as once, few or many, or as a class for expanded clones.

CDR3aa: CASSLGLAREQFF
CDR3nt: TGTGCCAGCAGCTTGGGACTAGCAAGGGAGCAGTTCTTC
v_gene: TRBV5-4
abundance: .
d_gene: TRBD2
j_gene: TRBJ2-1

CDR3aa: CASSLMGQGEDEQFF
CDR3nt: TGTGCCAGCAGCTTAATGGGACAGGGTGAGGATGAGCAGTTCTTC
v_gene: TRBV7-9
abundance: .
d_gene: TRBD1
j_gene: TRBJ2-1

CDR3aa: CASSKDGLAGLYNEQFF
CDR3nt: TGCGCCAGCTCGAAAGACGGACTAGCGGGTCTCTACAATGAGCAGTTCTTC
v_gene: TRBV10-1
abundance: few
d_gene: TRBD2
j_gene: TRBJ2-1

CDR3aa: CASSDRAPDTQYF
CDR3nt: TGCGCCAGCAGCGACAGGGCGCCAGATACGCAGTATTTT
v_gene: TRBV5-1
abundance: many
d_gene: TRBD1
j_gene: TRBJ2-3

CDR3aa: CASSLVPGATGMAEQYF
CDR3nt: TGCGCCAGCAGCTTGGTCCCGGGAGCAACGGGAATGGCCGAGCAGTACTTC
v_gene: TRBV5-1
abundance: many
d_gene: .
j_gene: TRBJ2-7

CDR3aa: CASRGLAGDETQYF
CDR3nt: TGTGCCAGCCGGGGACTAGCGGGAGATGAGACCCAGTACTTC
v_gene: TRBV6-2/TRBV6-3
abundance: .
d_gene: TRBD2
j_gene: TRBJ2-5

CDR3aa: CASSGFTTGGQETQYF
CDR3nt: TGTGCCAGCAGCGGATTTACGACAGGGGGTCAAGAGACCCAGTACTTC
v_gene: TRBV9
abundance: .
d_gene: TRBD1
j_gene: TRBJ2-5

CDR3aa: CSAGTSGSHPNTQYF
CDR3nt: TGCAGTGCTGGGACTAGCGGGAGTCATCCAAATACGCAGTATTTT
v_gene: TRBV20-1
abundance: .
d_gene: TRBD2
j_gene: TRBJ2-3

CDR3aa: CSARLIHSNTGELFF
CDR3nt: TGCAGTGCTAGGCTTATCCACTCAAACACCGGGGAGCTGTTTTTT
v_gene: TRBV20-1
abundance: .
d_gene: .
j_gene: TRBJ2-2

CDR3aa: CASSPRGSGNTGELFF
CDR3nt: TGTGCCAGCAGCCCCCGGGGTAGCGGGAACACCGGGGAGCTGTTTTTT
v_gene: TRBV7-9
abundance: many
d_gene: .
j_gene: TRBJ2-2

CDR3aa: CASSSIWGVSPLHF
CDR3nt: TGTGCCAGCAGCTCCATCTGGGGAGTTTCACCCCTCCACTTT
v_gene: TRBV28
abundance: many
d_gene: .
j_gene: TRBJ1-6

CDR3aa: CASSQPGGNYGYTF
CDR3nt: TGTGCCAGCAGTCAACCTGGGGGGAACTATGGCTACACCTTC
v_gene: TRBV11-2
abundance: many
d_gene: .
j_gene: TRBJ1-2

CDR3aa: CASSQTPGAGTYGYTF
CDR3nt: TGTGCCAGCAGCCAAACCCCTGGGGCAGGAACCTATGGCTACACCTTC
v_gene: TRBV28
abundance: .
d_gene: .
j_gene: TRBJ1-2

CDR3aa: CASSLVAPSRDRANYGYTF
CDR3nt: TGTGCCAGCAGCTTAGTCGCTCCATCCCGGGACAGGGCCAACTATGGCTACACCTTC
v_gene: TRBV7-6
abundance: many
d_gene: TRBD1
j_gene: TRBJ1-2

CDR3aa: CASSPLTGSPHEQYF
CDR3nt: TGCGCCAGCAGCCCCCTGACAGGGAGTCCCCACGAGCAGTACTTC
v_gene: TRBV5-1
abundance: few
d_gene: TRBD1
j_gene: TRBJ2-7

CDR3aa: CSVWNTEAFF
CDR3nt: TGCAGCGTTTGGAACACTGAAGCTTTCTTT
v_gene: TRBV29-1
abundance: many
d_gene: .
j_gene: TRBJ1-1